This TCR beta chain was sequenced for a study of T cell responses to AZD1222 COVID-19 vaccine. As for the study in general: Second-dose groups at about 4 or about 12 weeks were pooled. Overall study findings and caveats: Increases in Spike-specific TCR breadth and depth were seen after two AZD1222 doses. Females made up more of the donors, who were largely white British, and clonal diversity may have come out too low.

This clone turned up a few times. Its antigen is currently unknown. TCRdb's copy holds only in-frame clones and misses some; the assay was immunoSEQ multiplex PCR. Among under 130,000 clones listed, 88% were seen once. V dropped 5 bases and J dropped 0 bases, with 11 bases sitting between them. This CDR3 is built from 15 residues. Germline V gene data show CDR1 as MNHEY and CDR2 as SVGEGT. Material: peripheral blood, obtained on day 0 of AZD1222 vaccination. The chain has TRBV6-2 or TRBV6-3 and TRBJ2-4, with D perhaps TRBD2 (6 bases). The sequence was collected from an adult in good health. DNA for the CDR3: TGTGCCAGCAGTCCCGGGGGACTAGCCAAAAACATTCAGTACTTC. It encodes CASSPGGLAKNIQYF.